Sequencing of this T cell receptor (beta chain) was carried out in a study of T cell repertoires in cytomegalovirus infection (dated 2019 in TCRdb). A note on the overall study: Donor HLA type was relevant to the analysis, as public TCR beta signatures indicated carriage of CMV infection together with the matching HLA type.

Paper-wide results and their limitations: In both this cohort and an independent cohort of a few hundred donors, the cumulative frequency of public TCR beta family members distinguished carriers of CMV infection plus the relevant HLA type. The ex vivo response was dominated by HLA-C-restricted CMV-specific TCR beta clonotypes, which also provided the single most frequent clonotype in two of eight donors.

From the germline V gene (reference sequence), CDR1 is LNHDA and CDR2 is SQIVND. The CDR3 has 17 amino acids, counting the end cysteine and phenylalanine. The DNA shown is the 51-base CDR3, in frame from base 1. V is pruned by 3 bases and J by 3 bases, leaving 9 bases of the junction without a gene match. For sequencing, an Illumina HiSeq 1500 was employed. In-frame beta chains were kept once TCRdb had trimmed the public reads at Q25 with fastp and called clones with MiXCR. Entries are consolidated by CDR3 protein sequence, retaining the most common genes and DNA. The sample table lists about 740,000 distinct CDR3 sequences, under 40% of them with a count of one. The ten largest clones represent around 2.8% of the sample. This clonotype was seen only a few times. Its antigen target is currently unknown. Base qualities are missing; no much larger clone stands one base away.

The specimen sequenced was PBMCs. The TCR comes from a human donor in good health (CMV status not recorded). Some clones in this sample may be carry-over from other donors' samples. The chain couples TRBV19 to TRBJ2-7, and 12 junctional nucleotides match TRBD1. This receptor has the CDR3 CASSMPSGQGAIYEQYF. The DNA sequence is as follows: TGTGCCAGTAGTATGCCCTCGGGACAGGGGGCTATCTACGAGCAGTACTTC.